The 19 T cell receptor beta chains presented below share a single source sample, sequenced in a study of PD-1 blockade in classical Hodgkin lymphoma. After autologous stem cell transplantation all patients relapsed, and prior brentuximab vedotin exposure differed between cohorts. This table comes from immunoSEQ multiplex PCR, and its TCRdb copy is limited to in-frame clones, with some not included. The sample lists fewer than 30,000 clones; roughly four fifths were seen once. The sequences come from peripheral blood mononuclear cells (PBMCs), collected before the second cycle of nivolumab. These receptors came from a human donor with classical Hodgkin lymphoma.

V usage is TRBV4-3 and J usage is TRBJ2-3, with TRBD2 matching 8 bases. Germline trimming cut 0 bases from V and 2 bases from J; bases unmatched to any gene: 7. The germline CDR1 and CDR2 sequences are LGHNA and YSLEER. The CDR3 totals 17 residues. CDR3 residues: CASSQDNGRGATDTQYF. DNA of the CDR3: TGCGCCAGCAGCCAAGATAACGGGCGGGGGGCCACAGATACGCAGTATTTT.

This clone was seen a few times. The V call is TRBV7-2, the J call TRBJ1-1; D call uncertain. The V gene's germline CDR1 is SGHTA and CDR2 FQGNSA. The CDR3 is 14 residues long. The ends were cut back, 3 bases at V and 7 bases at J, with 15 bases in the middle. CDR3 region: CASSFRATDYEAFF. CDR3 bases: TGTGCCAGCAGCTTCCGGGCAACGGACTATGAAGCTTTCTTT.

The J gene is TRBJ2-3, the V gene TRBV5-4, with 8 bases that match TRBD1. In germline, CDR1 is SGHNT, CDR2 YYREEE (reference sequence). The CDR3 covers 17 residues. The V segment lost 5 bases and the J segment 3 bases; nucleotides outside the gene matches: 14. This chain's CDR3 is CASSLTRGRGVTDTQYF. The CDR3 nucleotides are TGTGCCAGCAGTCTCACCAGGGGGCGCGGGGTGACAGATACGCAGTATTTT.

The genes are TRBV28 and TRBJ1-2; no reliable D call. With 3 bases removed from V and 7 bases from J, the gap between germline ends came to 6 bases. The CDR3 consists of 11 residues. The germline CDR1 and CDR2 sequences are MDHEN and SYDVKM. The CDR3: CASSFGFGYTF. The CDR3 DNA reads as TGTGCCAGCAGTTTCGGGTTTGGCTACACCTTC.

The chain employs TRBV11-2 and TRBJ2-3; a weak D match, TRBD1 (5 bases). V was shortened by 2 bases and J by 4 bases, with 10 bases between the two germline ends. The CDR3 runs to 14 residues. Germline V gene lookup returns CDR1 SGHAT and CDR2 FQNNGV. The CDR3: CASSLLRGADTQYF. Written as DNA, the CDR3 is TGTGCCAGCAGCTTATTAAGGGGCGCAGATACGCAGTATTTT.

The V gene is TRBV19, the J gene TRBJ2-5, with TRBD2 identical over 9 bases. Trimming removed 4 bases from V and 6 bases from J; junction bases left unmatched: 0. The CDR3 is 12 amino acids. Germline V gene lookup returns CDR1 LNHDA and CDR2 SQIVND (reference sequence). This CDR3 is CASSTSGKTQYF. Written as DNA, the CDR3 is TGTGCCAGTAGTACTAGCGGGAAGACCCAGTACTTC.

The V gene is TRBV5-6, the J gene TRBJ1-5, with 8 bases lining up with TRBD1. V shed 0 bases and J 1 base; nucleotides not matched to a gene: 0. This CDR3 spans 15 amino acids. CDR1 SGHDT and CDR2 YYEEEE come from the germline V gene. CDR3 region: CASSLGTGSNQPQHF. The DNA for the CDR3 is TGTGCCAGCAGCTTGGGGACAGGGAGCAATCAGCCCCAGCATTTT.

The V gene is TRBV5-1, the J gene TRBJ1-5, with 8 bases fitting TRBD1. V dropped 0 bases and J dropped 4; count of bases not matched to a gene: 3. Germline assignment: CDR1 SGHRS and CDR2 YFSETQ. The CDR3 is 15 residues long. CDR3 protein: CASSLETGANQPQHF. For the CDR3, the DNA is TGCGCCAGCAGCTTGGAGACAGGGGCTAATCAGCCCCAGCATTTT.

The V and J genes are TRBV19 and TRBJ2-3; D is ambiguous. Per the germline V gene, CDR1 is LNHDA and CDR2 is SQIVND (reference sequence). V was clipped by 5 bases and J by 3 bases, with 12 bases between them. This CDR3 comprises 14 residues. CDR3 in DNA: TGTGCCAGTAGTTCAACCGGTGGAACAGATACGCAGTATTTT. Translation gives CASSSTGGTDTQYF.

V usage is TRBV15 and J usage is TRBJ2-1; the match to TRBD1 covers 9 bases. With 8 bases clipped from V and 5 bases from J, the junction kept 7 bases outside the gene matches. This CDR3 region has 14 residues. Germline V CDR1 and CDR2: LNHNV, YYDKDF (reference sequence). The CDR3 spells CATSRTGADNEQFF. The DNA of the CDR3 is TGTGCCACCTCAAGGACAGGGGCGGACAATGAGCAGTTCTTC.

This rearrangement joins TRBV6-1 to TRBJ2-7, with D unresolved. The CDR3 is 13 amino acids. Germline assignment: CDR1 MNHNS and CDR2 SASEGT. Between the trimmed V and J ends, which lost 6 bases and 0 bases, there was a span of 9 bases. In DNA, the CDR3 is TGTGCCAGCAGGTTTGACACCTCCTACGAGCAGTACTTC. It specifies CASRFDTSYEQYF.

This clone was picked up one time. The CDR3 here is CASSYDTSGNTIYF. The DNA for the CDR3 is TGTGCCAGCAGCTACGACACCTCTGGAAACACCATATATTTT. The chain carries TRBV5-5 and TRBJ1-3; D remains unclear. The CDR3 runs to 14 residues. V was shortened by 3 bases and J by 0 bases, with 7 bases between the two germline ends. Germline loops: CDR1 SGHKS, CDR2 YYEKEE (reference sequence).

The DNA for the CDR3 is TGTGCTAGTGGTTTACAAATAAACGATGCGAACACCGGGGAGCTGTTTTTT. Translation gives CASGLQINDANTGELFF. The V call is TRBV12-5, the J call TRBJ2-2, with no clear D. Germline CDR1 is LGHNT and CDR2 is FRNRAP. V lost 3 bases and J lost 0, with 14 bases in between. CDR3 length: 17 amino acids.

The chain links TRBV4-3 to TRBJ1-2, with D uncertain. The germline V gene encodes CDR1 LGHNA and CDR2 YSLEER. This CDR3 is built from 13 residues. The V and J ends lost 0 bases and 4 bases respectively, with 6 bases between them. The CDR3, as DNA: TGCGCCAGCAGCCAAGATAGACTCTATGGCTACACCTTC. This codes for CASSQDRLYGYTF.

V and J are TRBV6-5 and TRBJ2-5, with TRBD2 matching 12 bases. Germline V gene sequence: CDR1 MNHEY, CDR2 SVGAGI. The CDR3 sequence is 16 residues long. Trimming took 0 bases from V and 8 from J; bases not matched to a gene: 7. CDR3 sequence: CASSYSGTSGRDTQYF. The CDR3 region has the DNA TGTGCCAGCAGTTACTCCGGGACTAGCGGGCGCGACACCCAGTACTTC.

This chain connects TRBV6-6 to TRBJ1-2; D perhaps matches TRBD1 (6 bases). This CDR3 comprises 15 residues. Germline assignment: CDR1 MNHNY and CDR2 SVGAGI (reference sequence). Trimming cost V 5 bases and J 4 bases, with 17 bases left between them. CDR3 region: CASSLPDSNAYGYTF. The CDR3 nucleotides read TGTGCCAGCAGTCTCCCGGACAGCAACGCCTATGGCTACACCTTC.

V is TRBV12-5 and J is TRBJ2-7, with D possibly TRBD2 on 6 matching bases. Germline lookup yields CDR1 LGHNT and CDR2 FRNRAP. The CDR3 length is 14 residues. Trimming cost V 3 bases and J 7 bases, with 16 bases left between them. The DNA for the CDR3 is TGTGCTAGTGGTTTAGGGACTTCAACTGGGGAGCAGTACTTC. It is translated as CASGLGTSTGEQYF.

This chain links TRBV6-4 with TRBJ2-6; perhaps D is TRBD1 or TRBD2 (6 bases each). Germline values: CDR1 MRHNA, CDR2 SNTAGT. The CDR3 is made up of 15 amino acids. The V and J ends lost 0 bases and 13 bases respectively, with 16 bases between them. CDR3 nucleotide sequence: TGTGCCAGCAGTGACTCCCAGGAGGGGGGTACGGTCCTGACTTTC. This encodes CASSDSQEGGTVLTF.

The chain recombines TRBV11-2 with TRBJ2-5, with 7 bases matching TRBD2. V dropped 5 bases and J dropped 5; count of bases not matched to a gene: 11. The CDR3 has 15 residues. Germline CDR1 SGHAT, CDR2 FQNNGV. In nucleotides, the CDR3 is TGTGCCAGCAGCCGCCCGGGTAGGCGGGGGGAGACCCAGTACTTC. Protein: CASSRPGRRGETQYF. Variable domain in full (rest from reference TRBV11-2 and TRBJ2-5): EAGVAQSPRYKIIEKRQSVAFWCNPISGHATLYWYQQILGQGPKLLIQFQNNGVVDDSQLPKDRFSAERLKGVDSTLKIQPAKLEDSAVYLCASSRPGRRGETQYFGPGTRLLVL.